The rows below give T cell receptor beta chains drawn from one sample of a study of blood T cell repertoires in COVID-19. Method: immunoSEQ multiplex PCR; TCRdb's copy keeps in-frame clones and lacks some. The profile shows 150,000 to 200,000 clones, 86% of them singletons. The sequencing input was PBMCs or T cells enriched from blood (not recorded which). The receptors here all came from a woman in her 30s who had recovered from COVID-19. The CDR3 runs from the conserved cysteine through the conserved F or W. The order of the fields is D gene, clone size, V gene, J gene, CDR3 DNA, CDR3 protein. D genes are given only for firm matches. Some rows have no size entry. The others give once, few or many, or a class for an expanded clone.

-	-	TRBV7-9	TRBJ1-2	TGTGCCAGCAGCTTCGGCGGGAATGGCTACACCTTC	CASSFGGNGYTF
TRBD1	-	TRBV28	TRBJ2-7	TGTGCCAGCAGCAAAAGACAGGGGACCTACGAGCAGTACTTC	CASSKRQGTYEQYF
TRBD2	-	TRBV7-2	TRBJ2-1	TGTGCCAGCAGCTTAGCGCTCACCGGGACTAGCGGTAATGAGCAGTTCTTC	CASSLALTGTSGNEQFF
TRBD2	-	TRBV10-3	TRBJ2-2	TGTGCCATCAGACCGGGACTAGAGACCGGGGAGCTGTTTTTT	CAIRPGLETGELFF
-	-	TRBV2	TRBJ1-5	TGTGCCAGCAGTGAAGCGCCGGCAGGGGGCAATCAGCCCCAGCATTTT	CASSEAPAGGNQPQHF
TRBD1	-	TRBV11-2	TRBJ2-7	TGTGCCAGCAGCCTGACAGGGGTCGGGCAGTACTTC	CASSLTGVGQYF
TRBD2	-	TRBV4-1	TRBJ2-3	TGCGCCAGCAGCCAAGCCCAACTAGCGGGAGTTATTCCAGATACGCAGTATTTT	CASSQAQLAGVIPDTQYF
TRBD1	-	TRBV19	TRBJ1-5	TGTGCCAGTAGTATAGTGGGACAGGCCTATCAGCCCCAGCATTTT	CASSIVGQAYQPQHF
TRBD2	-	TRBV24-1	TRBJ2-3	TGTGCCACCAGTGATACCCCGGGAGGTACAGATACGCAGTATTTT	CATSDTPGGTDTQYF
-	few	TRBV29-1	TRBJ1-2	TGCAGCGTTGAGCGGGCCCGGGGCTATGGCTACACCTTC	CSVERARGYGYTF
TRBD2	-	TRBV7-2	TRBJ2-7	TGTGCCAGCAGCTTATCCGGCGGGAGTTCCTACGAGCAGTACTTC	CASSLSGGSSYEQYF
-	-	TRBV5-1	TRBJ2-5	TGCGCCAGCAGCCCAAACTTAGCCGAGGAGACCCAGTACTTC	CASSPNLAEETQYF
-	-	TRBV7-2	TRBJ2-5	TGTGCCAGCAGCTTCTTGGCTCGCAACTACTGGGAGACCCAGTACTTC	CASSFLARNYWETQYF
-	-	TRBV7-9	TRBJ1-2	TGTGCCAGCAGCCCACCACCCCCTCAGGGGAACTATGGCTACACCTTC	CASSPPPPQGNYGYTF
TRBD1	-	TRBV2	TRBJ1-2	TGTGCCAGCAGTGAAGCCGGGACAGGGTTGAAGGGCTACACCTTC	CASSEAGTGLKGYTF
TRBD1	-	TRBV2	TRBJ2-1	TGTGCCAGCAGGGGACAGGGAAGGGGTGAGCAGTTCTTC	CASRGQGRGEQFF
TRBD1	-	TRBV19	TRBJ1-5	TGTGCCAGTAGTAGACAGGGAGATAGCAATCAGCCCCAGCATTTT	CASSRQGDSNQPQHF
TRBD1	-	TRBV9	TRBJ2-1	TGTGCCAGCAGCGCGGGACAGGGGGCGAGGGAGCAGTTCTTC	CASSAGQGAREQFF
-	-	TRBV7-2	TRBJ2-7	TGTGCCAGCAGCTTAGATTCTCTGGCAGGAGGTAGATACGAGCAGTACTTC	CASSLDSLAGGRYEQYF
-	-	TRBV6-5	TRBJ2-1	TGTGCCAGCACTAAATTGTTAGCCGATGAGCAGTTCTTC	CASTKLLADEQFF
TRBD1	-	TRBV19	TRBJ1-2	TGTGCCAGTACCCCGGACAGGGACTATGGCTACACCTTC	CASTPDRDYGYTF
-	-	TRBV10-1	TRBJ2-5	TGCGCCAGCAGTGACGACTTGACTCAAGAGACCCAGTACTTC	CASSDDLTQETQYF
-	-	TRBV9	TRBJ2-3	TGTGCCAGCAGCGTAGACGGGGTGAGACCCCAGTATTTT	CASSVDGVRPQYF
TRBD1	once	TRBV2	TRBJ2-7	TGTGCCAGCAGCGGACAGGGGGCTTCGTACGAGCAGTACTTC	CASSGQGASYEQYF
-	-	TRBV6-5	TRBJ1-1	TGTGCCAGCACCGAGGTTGGTATGAACACTGAAGCTTTCTTT	CASTEVGMNTEAFF
-	-	TRBV27	TRBJ2-3	TGTGCCAGCAGTTTGGGTCCTACCAGGGATACGCAGTATTTT	CASSLGPTRDTQYF
TRBD1	few	TRBV6-5	TRBJ2-7	TGTGCCAGCAGTCCCGAACCGGGACAGTGGGGAGAGCAGTACTTC	CASSPEPGQWGEQYF
-	-	TRBV2	TRBJ1-2	TGTGCCAGCAGTGGTAACAGGAACGATAACTATGGCTACACCTTC	CASSGNRNDNYGYTF
-	-	TRBV28	TRBJ2-7	TGTGCCAGCAGTCAAATTGGAGGGATAGAGGAGCAGTACTTC	CASSQIGGIEEQYF
TRBD1	-	TRBV7-2	TRBJ1-2	TGTGCCAGCAGCTTAACGCTGACAGGGGGCAGTGGCTACACCTTC	CASSLTLTGGSGYTF
-	-	TRBV27	TRBJ2-7	TGTGCCAGCAGTTTATCGCCCCGGGGACATTCCCCCTACGAGCAGTACTTC	CASSLSPRGHSPYEQYF
-	-	TRBV9	TRBJ2-2	TGTGCCAGCAGCGTATGGGCTTTGAACACCGGGGAGCTGTTTTTT	CASSVWALNTGELFF
-	-	TRBV6-5	TRBJ2-1	TGTGCCAGCGCAACGGGGGTTGGGAATGAGCAGTTCTTC	CASATGVGNEQFF
-	-	TRBV7-9	TRBJ1-6	TGTGCCAGCAGCTTTCAGGAATCACCCCTCCACTTT	CASSFQESPLHF
TRBD2	-	TRBV20-1	TRBJ2-3	TGCAGTGCTAGTACTAGCGGGATGGGTGATACGCAGTATTTT	CSASTSGMGDTQYF
-	once	TRBV3-1/TRBV3-2	TRBJ1-3	TGTGCCAGCAGTCCACAGGGATATGGAAACACCATATATTTT	CASSPQGYGNTIYF
-	-	TRBV10-3	TRBJ2-7	TGTGCCATCAGTGAGTCGATCCTCCTGGGGGCGGCGCACTACGAGCAGTACTTC	CAISESILLGAAHYEQYF
TRBD2	-	TRBV27	TRBJ2-3	TGTGCCAGCAGTTTCACTAGCGGGAGTTATAGCACAGATACGCAGTATTTT	CASSFTSGSYSTDTQYF
-	once	TRBV24-1	TRBJ1-5	TGTGCCACCAGTGATGGGGCCCAGAATCAGCCCCAGCATTTT	CATSDGAQNQPQHF
-	few	TRBV28	TRBJ2-2	TGTGCCAGCAGTTTATTCAAACCAGTTACCGGGGAGCTGTTTTTT	CASSLFKPVTGELFF
-	-	TRBV6-1	TRBJ2-2	TGTGCCAGCAGTGAATTCCCGGGGTCGAACACCGGGGAGCTGTTTTTT	CASSEFPGSNTGELFF
-	-	TRBV5-1	TRBJ2-7	TGCGCCAGCAGCGGGGGGAGCGGATCCTACGAGCAGTACTTC	CASSGGSGSYEQYF
-	-	TRBV9	TRBJ2-5	TGTGCCAGCAGCGTAGGTACGGGAGCGGGAGAGACCCAGTACTTC	CASSVGTGAGETQYF
TRBD1	-	TRBV3-1/TRBV3-2	TRBJ1-5	TGTGCCAGCAGCTCGGACAGGAGTAGCAATCAGCCCCAGCATTTT	CASSSDRSSNQPQHF
TRBD1	-	TRBV15	TRBJ1-2	TGTGCCACCAGCAGACGGACAGGGGCAGGCGGCTATGGCTACACCTTC	CATSRRTGAGGYGYTF